The text below deals with one T cell receptor beta chain. Seattle's enrolled individuals joined amid active infection and were then monitored longitudinally. This specimen belongs to a study of blood T cell repertoires in COVID-19. Study as a whole: Researchers got acute and convalescent COVID-19 samples from the United States, Italy and Spain.

The CDR3 consists of 14 residues. Germline loops: CDR1 MNHNS, CDR2 SASEGT. Germline trimming cut 3 bases from V and 7 bases from J; bases unmatched to any gene: 4. Original methodology: Amplification with reference gene primers provided the estimates of nucleated cell counts. Only in-frame clones appear in the TCRdb table, and some are missing; sequencing was by immunoSEQ multiplex PCR. The DNA gave D and trimming, while V, J and clone size come from that table. This sample has about 480,000 clones, with 80% to 90% found just once. Sequencing input: peripheral blood. This TCR was recovered from a young man with COVID-19, enrolled during active disease. The chain carries TRBV6-1 and TRBJ2-4; 9 bases are a match to TRBD2. CDR3 nucleotides: TGTGCCAGCAGTGAGTTGCGGGGGGGGAACATTCAGTACTTC. Residues: CASSELRGGNIQYF.